What follows is one TCR beta chain and its context. This entry belongs to a study of shared clonotypes between healthy human individuals. The CDR3 extends over 14 amino acids. From germline, CDR1 is SNHLY and CDR2 FYNNEI. The V gene end was trimmed by 8 bases and the J gene end by 5 bases; junction bases not matched to a gene: 12. Libraries were prepared by immunoSEQ multiplex PCR; TCRdb keeps only in-frame clonotypes and omits some of them. Seen here are 450,000 to 500,000 clones, over 70% observed once, and the top ten hold 10% to 15%. V usage is TRBV2 and J usage is TRBJ2-7, with 7 bases aligning to TRBD2. Specimen: PBMCs. The origin of this receptor is a woman between 35 and 50 years old in good health. Some clones in this sample may be carry-over from other donors' samples. The chain's CDR3 is CASGPRTRDDEQYF. The CDR3 DNA reads TGTGCCAGCGGCCCTAGGACTAGAGACGACGAGCAGTACTTC.